This TCR beta chain was obtained from a study of T cell repertoires in cytomegalovirus infection. The length of the CDR3 is 14 residues. CDR1 is GTSNPN, CDR2 SVGIG, per germline (reference sequence). The junction had 8 bases not matched to a gene; V was cut back by 1 base and J by 9 bases. General study results and limits: The ex vivo response was dominated by HLA-C-restricted CMV-specific TCR beta clonotypes.

This clonotype came up many times. Antigen: not known. TCRdb re-called the reads with MiXCR, one entry per CDR3 protein. Found here are around 230,000 distinct CDR3 sequences, around 6.2% of them singletons; the top ten hold roughly 6%. The TCR sequence derives from a human donor in good health (CMV status not recorded). Some clones in this sample may be carry-over from other donors' samples. The chain recombines TRBV30 with TRBJ2-3, with 9 positions matching TRBD2. The sample was PBMCs. The CDR3 DNA follows: TGTGCCTGGAGTGGTCTAGCGGGGTTCGAAACGCAGTATTTT. Translated: CAWSGLAGFETQYF.